This TCR beta chain was found in a study of blood T cell repertoires in COVID-19. About the research overall: Sources were T cells, B-cell-depleted T cells, or PBMCs; the material itself was cDNA or gDNA.

CDR3 size: 14 residues. Germline loops: CDR1 SGHRS, CDR2 YFSETQ. J was trimmed by 3 bases and V by 0 bases; bases with no gene match: 1. Original handling: Amplification of reference gene primers was used by the study to estimate nucleated cell counts. Data came from immunoSEQ multiplex PCR; TCRdb stores just in-frame clones and leaves some out. D and trimming come from the DNA, and the V and J calls and clone size come from that table. The sample shows approximately 220,000 clones, roughly 90% of them seen only once. This clone was seen just once. Sequenced sample: peripheral blood. The chain is built from TRBV5-1 and TRBJ2-5; the match to TRBD2 covers 8 bases. The receptor comes from a woman in her forties or fifties with acute or convalescent COVID-19. CDR3 protein: CASSLELAEETQYF. CDR3 bases: TGCGCCAGCAGCTTGGAACTAGCGGAAGAGACCCAGTACTTC.